Below are 20 T cell receptor beta chains sequenced from a single sample in a study of naive and memory T cell subsets. Both TRBC1 and TRBC2 were covered by a beta constant-region primer of two equimolar oligonucleotides. TCRdb re-called the UMI-ligation and nested PCR reads with MiXCR, one entry per CDR3 protein. The repertoire holds some 85,000 distinct CDR3 sequences, with over 10% as singletons. The sequenced sample consisted of central memory CD4+ T cells from blood. All receptors derive from a human donor in good health.

The J gene is TRBJ1-6, the V gene TRBV20-1; tentatively, D is TRBD1 (6 bases). This CDR3 spans 16 amino acids. Germline V gene lookup returns CDR1 DFQATT and CDR2 SNEGSKA (reference sequence). V lost 3 bases and J 6 bases, leaving 18 bases between the germline ends. The CDR3 spells CSASRDRSKRNSPLHF. CDR3 DNA sequence: TGCAGTGCTAGTCGAGACAGGTCTAAACGTAATTCACCCCTCCACTTT.

This clonotype was detected many times. This chain links TRBV6-2 or TRBV6-3 with TRBJ1-5; D unclear. The germline CDR1 and CDR2 sequences are MNHEY and SVGEGT. There are 13 residues in the CDR3. The V end lost 0 bases, the J end lost 9 bases, and 9 bases lay between the germline ends. CDR3 nucleotides: TGTGCCAGCAGTTACTCCGAAAAAACGCCCCAGCATTTT. The encoded protein is CASSYSEKTPQHF.

This clonotype turned up a few times. This rearrangement joins TRBV11-2 to TRBJ2-6; D is unresolved. CDR1 SGHAT and CDR2 FQNNGV come from the germline V gene. With 5 bases removed from V and 0 bases from J, the gap between germline ends came to 5 bases. The CDR3 is 14 residues long. The CDR3 DNA reads as TGTGCCAGCAGCCCAGACTCTGGGGCCAACGTCCTGACTTTC. It yields the protein CASSPDSGANVLTF.

The genes are TRBV7-9 and TRBJ2-7; D is uncertain. The germline gives CDR1 SEHNR, CDR2 FQNEAQ (reference sequence). Trimming shortened V by 1 base and J by 7 bases, and 8 bases separated the two germline ends. The CDR3 covers 12 residues. CDR3 loop: CASSLVAREQYF. The DNA of the CDR3 is TGTGCCAGCAGCTTAGTGGCTCGGGAGCAGTACTTC.

This clonotype showed up many times. This rearrangement joins TRBV5-4 to TRBJ2-1, with D perhaps TRBD2 (6 bases). CDR3 length: 18 amino acids. V was cut by 0 bases and J by 6 bases, with 22 bases left in between. CDR1 is SGHNT and CDR2 is YYREEE in the germline V gene (reference sequence). CDR3 coding DNA: TGTGCCAGCAGCTTGGCGGGAGTGGTGGTTAGCGACAGCAATGAGCAGTTCTTC. The encoded protein is CASSLAGVVVSDSNEQFF.

This sequence joins TRBV7-7 and TRBJ2-7, with D perhaps TRBD1 or TRBD2 (5 bases each). The V gene lost 3 bases and the J gene lost 7 bases, with 16 bases spanning the gap. The CDR3 totals 14 residues. Germline V gene sequence: CDR1 SSHAT, CDR2 FNYEAQ (reference sequence). The CDR3 spells CASSFPGTLTEQYF. CDR3 sequence (DNA): TGTGCCAGCAGCTTCCCCGGGACCCTTACGGAGCAGTACTTC.

This clonotype occurred many times. The gene calls are TRBV4-1 and TRBJ1-2; D not certain. Germline V gene data show CDR1 as MGHRA and CDR2 as YSYEKL. V lost 1 base to trimming and J lost 2 bases, with 20 bases between them. The CDR3 runs to 18 residues. The CDR3 coding sequence is TGCGCCAGCAGCCAAGGGGCGGCCAGAAGACTCCAAAACTATGGCTACACCTTC. Amino acids: CASSQGAARRLQNYGYTF.

The chain employs TRBV7-9 and TRBJ1-1; D unresolved. V was shortened by 5 bases and J by 0 bases, with 13 bases between the two germline ends. There are 15 residues in the CDR3. The germline gives CDR1 SEHNR, CDR2 FQNEAQ (reference sequence). The CDR3 nucleotides read TGTGCCAGCAGCACCGGTAATTCAATGAACACTGAAGCTTTCTTT. Its translation: CASSTGNSMNTEAFF. Based on the CDR3 plus reference TRBV7-9 and TRBJ1-1, the full variable domain is DTGVSQNPRHKITKRGQNVTFRCDPISEHNRLYWYRQTLGQGPEFLTYFQNEAQLEKSRLLSDRFSAERPKGSFSTLEIQRTEQGDSAMYLCASSTGNSMNTEAFFGQGTRLTVV.

Regarding this clonotype: A single base separates this from a much larger clone, so it may be a read error. The chain couples TRBV5-1 to TRBJ2-5, with 11 bases that match TRBD1. The CDR3 spans 15 residues. J gave up 2 bases and V 6 bases, and 6 bases lay outside the gene matches. Germline V gene sequence: CDR1 SGHRS, CDR2 YFSETQ. The CDR3, as DNA: TGCGCCAGCAAAGGACAGGGGGCCTGTCAAGAGACCCAGTACTTC. Its translation: CASKGQGACQETQYF.

This chain joins TRBV5-1 and TRBJ2-7; TRBD1 agrees at 7 bases. The CDR3 length is 15 residues. Germline CDR1 SGHRS, CDR2 YFSETQ. J lost 5 bases, V lost 0 bases, and 8 bases had no gene match. The CDR3, as DNA: TGCGCCAGCAGCTTGGCCTTGACAGGGAGAAACGAGCAGTACTTC. The encoded protein is CASSLALTGRNEQYF.

The V gene is TRBV2, the J gene TRBJ2-4; 9 nucleotides match TRBD1. From germline, CDR1 is SNHLY and CDR2 FYNNEI. The CDR3 covers 14 residues. The V and J ends lost 6 bases and 7 bases, in that order; junction bases with no gene match: 7. CDR3 DNA sequence: TGTGCCAGCAGGATCACAGGGGGCGGGAACATTCAGTACTTC. It is translated as CASRITGGGNIQYF.

The chain is built from TRBV10-3 and TRBJ1-4; unclear D gene. The CDR3 is 14 amino acids. Trimming left V 5 bases short and J 7 bases short, with 14 bases between. Germline lookup yields CDR1 ENHRY and CDR2 SYGVKD. The CDR3 nucleotides are TGTGCCATCAGTCAGCCGGGTCGTGGTGAAAAACTGTTTTTT. Its translation: CAISQPGRGEKLFF.

V usage is TRBV2 and J usage is TRBJ2-2; the D gene is possibly TRBD1 (6 bases). V was cut by 6 bases and J by 2 bases, with 13 bases left in between. This CDR3 spans 15 amino acids. Germline CDR1 and CDR2: SNHLY and FYNNEI. CDR3 sequence reads: CASRMGTLNTGELFF. The CDR3 DNA reads TGTGCCAGCAGGATGGGGACACTCAACACCGGGGAGCTGTTTTTT.

The rearrangement joins TRBV6-5 to TRBJ1-3; a possible D gene is TRBD1 (5 bases). The CDR3 has 17 residues. Germline loops: CDR1 MNHEY, CDR2 SVGAGI. The germline V and J ends were trimmed by 0 bases and 0 bases, with 12 bases remaining between them. The CDR3 region has the DNA TGTGCCAGCAGTTACTCAGGGGCTACCACCTCTGGAAACACCATATATTTT. Translated: CASSYSGATTSGNTIYF.

This clonotype was seen more than once but under ten times. The rearrangement uses TRBV10-3 and TRBJ2-3; no definite D call. Germline lookup yields CDR1 ENHRY and CDR2 SYGVKD. V lost 3 bases, J lost 8 bases, and 18 bases lay in between. The CDR3 runs 15 residues. The chain's CDR3 is CAISEAPASAATQYF. The CDR3 DNA is TGTGCCATCAGTGAAGCCCCGGCTTCGGCGGCTACGCAGTATTTT.

J is TRBJ1-5 and V is TRBV7-9, with D unresolved. Trimming stripped 5 bases from V and 5 bases from J, with 10 bases between. The CDR3 contains 13 residues. Germline assignment: CDR1 SEHNR and CDR2 FQNEAQ (reference sequence). In nucleotides, the CDR3 is TGTGCCAGCAGCCGAGACACGGATCAGCCCCAGCATTTT. This codes for CASSRDTDQPQHF. The variable domain in full, with the rest retrieved from reference TRBV7-9 and TRBJ1-5, is DTGVSQNPRHKITKRGQNVTFRCDPISEHNRLYWYRQTLGQGPEFLTYFQNEAQLEKSRLLSDRFSAERPKGSFSTLEIQRTEQGDSAMYLCASSRDTDQPQHFGDGTRLSIL.

This clonotype was detected many times. CDR3 coding DNA: TGCAGCGCCAGTCAACTAGCGGGCATGGATACGCAGTATTTT. This sequence encodes CSASQLAGMDTQYF. The V call is TRBV29-1, the J call TRBJ2-3, with 9 bases fitting TRBD2. CDR1 is SQVTM, CDR2 ANQGSEA, per germline. The CDR3 spans 14 residues. After removal of 7 bases from V and 6 bases from J, the junction contained 11 bases not matched to a gene.

This rearrangement joins TRBV21-1 to TRBJ1-1; TRBD1 is taken as the D call from the table, unchecked against the DNA. TRBV21-1 is an annotated pseudogene. The CDR3 contains 17 residues. CDR3: CASSKLARGIVDTEAFF. The DNA of the CDR3 is TGTGCCAGCAGCAAATTGGCCAGGGGGATTGTGGACACTGAAGCTTTCTTT.

This clonotype has a handful of counts. The rearrangement joins TRBV4-3 to TRBJ2-1; 12 bases fit TRBD2. The CDR3 loop spans 17 amino acids. Germline CDR1 LGHNA, CDR2 YSLEER. The trim removed 0 bases at V and 7 bases at J, leaving 7 bases unmatched. CDR3 amino acids: CASSQDLVLAGGNEQFF. For the CDR3, the DNA is TGCGCCAGCAGCCAAGATTTGGTGCTAGCGGGAGGGAATGAGCAGTTCTTC.

V is TRBV4-2 and J is TRBJ2-3; the match to TRBD2 covers 11 bases. The CDR3 contains 16 residues. With V trimmed by 2 bases and J by 5 bases, 6 bases remained unmatched. From germline, CDR1 is LGHNA and CDR2 YNFKEQ. For the CDR3, the DNA is TGTGCCAGCAGCCAAAACCTAGCGGGAGGCTTAGATACGCAGTATTTT. Residues: CASSQNLAGGLDTQYF.